One sample yielded the 25 T cell receptor beta chains listed below, sequenced in a study of cytomegalovirus exposure and HLA in healthy donors. The assay was immunoSEQ multiplex PCR, and TCRdb's table has in-frame clones only and misses some. The sample has some 150,000 clones, about 88% seen once. Sequencing was performed on PBMCs. The receptor set was obtained from a young man in good health and CMV-seronegative.

This sequence joins TRBV2 and TRBJ2-5; a possible D gene is TRBD1 (6 bases). Germline assignment: CDR1 SNHLY and CDR2 FYNNEI. Trimming removed 6 bases from V and 4 bases from J, with 15 bases in between. The CDR3 runs 14 residues. The DNA of the CDR3 is TGTGCCAGCAGCCCAACCGGGACAAGAGAGACCCAGTACTTC. It translates to CASSPTGTRETQYF.

The V and J genes are TRBV7-9 and TRBJ2-1; TRBD2 aligns across 7 bases. With 1 base clipped from V and 4 bases from J, the junction kept 10 bases outside the gene matches. This CDR3 has 17 residues. Germline CDR1 and CDR2: SEHNR and FQNEAQ (reference sequence). CDR3 nucleotides: TGTGCCAGCAGCTTAGAAGTGGGCGGGAGTCGTTACAATGAGCAGTTCTTC. Translated: CASSLEVGGSRYNEQFF.

J is TRBJ1-5 and V is TRBV6-5; D might be TRBD1 (5 bases). The CDR3 has 14 amino acids. The germline CDR1 and CDR2 sequences are MNHEY and SVGAGI. V was trimmed by 7 bases and J by 2 bases, leaving 12 bases between them. DNA of the CDR3: TGTGCCAGCACCCTCCCGACAGGCAATCAGCCCCAGCATTTT. Translating gives CASTLPTGNQPQHF.

The CDR3 bases are TGCAGCACCAAGACAGAGAACACTGAAGCTTTCTTT. Its translation: CSTKTENTEAFF. The chain uses TRBV29-1 and TRBJ1-1; D may be TRBD1 (5 bases). This CDR3 contains 12 residues. Germline CDR1 and CDR2: SQVTM and ANQGSEA. V lost 8 bases, J lost 1 base, and 11 bases lay in between.

J is TRBJ2-2 and V is TRBV2, with 8 bases identical to TRBD1. The V and J ends lost 6 bases and 6 bases, in that order; junction bases with no gene match: 12. CDR1 is SNHLY, CDR2 FYNNEI, per germline. This CDR3 region has 16 residues. CDR3 in amino acids: CASRKEQGALAGELFF. CDR3 bases: TGTGCCAGCAGGAAGGAGCAGGGGGCTCTGGCCGGGGAGCTGTTTTTT.

The rearrangement joins TRBV10-3 to TRBJ1-1; TRBD1 might be the D (6 bases). Deletions cut 4 bases from V and 5 bases from J, with 23 bases between. Per the germline V gene, CDR1 is ENHRY and CDR2 is SYGVKD. The CDR3 extends over 17 amino acids. The CDR3 region is CAISVGTLSRSGTEAFF. The CDR3 DNA reads TGTGCCATCAGTGTCGGGACATTAAGCCGTTCGGGGACTGAAGCTTTCTTT.

The DNA of the CDR3 is TGTGCCAGTAGTACCCTCGGAGATACAGGGGGCAGTTATGGTCAGGCTTTCTTT. It yields the protein CASSTLGDTGGSYGQAFF. The V gene is TRBV19, the J gene TRBJ1-1; TRBD1 aligns across 9 bases. Germline CDR1 LNHDA, CDR2 SQIVND (reference sequence). V was pared by 4 bases and J by 11 bases, with 23 bases of the junction left unmatched. This CDR3 is 18 amino acids long.

The chain is built from TRBV6-1 and TRBJ2-5; TRBD2 agrees at 9 bases. The CDR3 runs to 15 residues. Germline-derived CDR1 and CDR2 are MNHNS and SASEGT. The V and J ends lost 5 bases and 1 base, in that order; junction bases with no gene match: 5. Here the CDR3 DNA reads TGTGCCAGCAGTAAGAGCGGGGGGACCCAAGAGACCCAGTACTTC. This encodes CASSKSGGTQETQYF.

The chain recombines TRBV5-1 with TRBJ1-2, with 7 bases that match TRBD1. Trimming took 4 bases from V and 2 from J; bases not matched to a gene: 17. The CDR3 loop spans 18 amino acids. Germline loops: CDR1 SGHRS, CDR2 YFSETQ. Here the CDR3 reads CASSPQTGTRFTNYGYTF. In DNA, the CDR3 is TGCGCCAGCAGCCCCCAGACAGGGACTCGCTTCACGAACTATGGCTACACCTTC.

The CDR3 DNA sequence: TGTGCCAGCAGTGAGGACAGGGGGAGGAATGAGCAGTTCTTC. Translating it yields CASSEDRGRNEQFF. The rearrangement uses TRBV25-1 and TRBJ2-1; TRBD1 agrees at 10 bases. The germline V gene encodes CDR1 MGHDK and CDR2 SYGVNS. This CDR3 is built from 14 residues. V shed 3 bases, J shed 7 bases, and the junction held 3 bases outside the gene matches. Full variable domain (outside the CDR3, taken from reference TRBV25-1 and TRBJ2-1): EADIYQTPRYLVIGTGKKITLECSQTMGHDKMYWYQQDPGMELHLIHYSYGVNSTEKGDLSSESTVSRIRTEHFPLTLESARPSHTSQYLCASSEDRGRNEQFFGPGTRLTVL.

The chain couples TRBV27 to TRBJ1-5; 10 bases are a match to TRBD1. The CDR3 is made up of 15 amino acids. The germline V gene has CDR1 MNHEY and CDR2 SMNVEV (reference sequence). V shed 7 bases, J shed 1 base, and the junction held 4 bases outside the gene matches. CDR3 in DNA: TGTGCCAGCACCAGGACAGGGGGAAGCAATCAGCCCCAGCATTTT. This sequence encodes CASTRTGGSNQPQHF.

This clone was seen only once. V is TRBV4-1 and J is TRBJ1-1, with D unresolved. Deletions cut 3 bases from V and 0 bases from J, with 11 bases between. This CDR3 is built from 15 residues. Germline V gene sequence: CDR1 MGHRA, CDR2 YSYEKL. CDR3: CASSHPTAMNTEAFF. The CDR3 DNA reads TGCGCCAGCAGCCATCCTACAGCCATGAACACTGAAGCTTTCTTT.

The chain is built from TRBV5-1 and TRBJ2-7; possibly TRBD1 for D (6 bases). The length of the CDR3 is 15 residues. The germline V and J ends were trimmed by 3 bases and 0 bases, with 13 bases remaining between them. The V gene's germline CDR1 is SGHRS and CDR2 YFSETQ. The CDR3 reads CASSWGTGTSYEQYF. The CDR3 bases are TGCGCCAGCAGCTGGGGAACAGGGACCTCCTACGAGCAGTACTTC.

This clone was seen only once. The J gene is TRBJ1-3, the V gene TRBV28, with TRBD1 as a possible D gene (5 bases). CDR1 and CDR2 from the germline V gene are MDHEN and SYDVKM. The length of the CDR3 is 15 residues. Trimming shortened V by 2 bases and J by 2 bases, and 10 bases separated the two germline ends. CDR3 DNA: TGTGCCAGCAGTTTAAGACAGAACCCTGGAAACACCATATATTTT. It translates to CASSLRQNPGNTIYF.

The V and J genes are TRBV27 and TRBJ1-3; D unresolved. Germline values: CDR1 MNHEY, CDR2 SMNVEV (reference sequence). The CDR3 contains 14 residues. Deletions cut 7 bases from V and 0 bases from J, with 10 bases between. The CDR3 protein is CASKSSSSGNTIYF. The CDR3 DNA sequence: TGTGCCAGCAAATCTTCTAGCTCTGGAAACACCATATATTTT.

This clone came up once. The J gene is TRBJ2-1, the V gene TRBV29-1; 7 nucleotides line up with TRBD1. Germline loops: CDR1 SQVTM, CDR2 ANQGSEA. The CDR3 spans 18 residues. The V segment lost 2 bases and the J segment 8 bases; nucleotides outside the gene matches: 21. The CDR3 sequence is CSVEYIPGQATRGYEQFF. Here the CDR3 DNA reads TGCAGCGTTGAATACATTCCCGGACAGGCTACCAGGGGTTATGAGCAGTTCTTC.

The count of this clone is one. V gene TRBV14 combines with J gene TRBJ1-1; unclear D gene. The V gene's germline CDR1 is SGHDN and CDR2 FVKESK. The germline V and J ends were trimmed by 1 base and 7 bases, with 10 bases remaining between them. The CDR3 contains 13 residues. The CDR3 DNA reads as TGTGCCAGCAGCCAAGTACAGCCTAATGAAGCTTTCTTT. It encodes CASSQVQPNEAFF.

The chain employs TRBV10-2 and TRBJ2-7; D may be TRBD2 (7 bases). V was shortened by 6 bases and J by 5 bases, with 14 bases between the two germline ends. Germline V CDR1 and CDR2: WSHSY, SAAADI. This CDR3 spans 13 amino acids. The CDR3 is CASSGQGRDEQYV. In DNA form, the CDR3 reads TGCGCCAGCAGCGGGCAGGGGAGGGACGAGCAGTACGTC.

The J gene is TRBJ2-7, the V gene TRBV7-2, with a tentative D call TRBD2 (6 bases). Germline loops: CDR1 SGHTA, CDR2 FQGNSA. The V end lost 6 bases, the J end lost 2 bases, and 11 bases lay between the germline ends. The length of the CDR3 is 13 residues. DNA for the CDR3: TGTGCCAGCAGTTCCCTAGCGACCTACGAGCAGTACTTC. Residues: CASSSLATYEQYF. Based on the CDR3 plus reference TRBV7-2 and TRBJ2-7, the full variable domain is GAGVSQSPSNKVTEKGKDVELRCDPISGHTALYWYRQSLGQGLEFLIYFQGNSAPDKSGLPSDRFSAERTGGSVSTLTIQRTQQEDSAVYLCASSSLATYEQYFGPGTRLTVT.

The chain links TRBV5-1 to TRBJ1-3; TRBD1 aligns across 9 bases. J lost 8 bases, V lost 2 bases, and 14 bases had no gene match. Germline CDR1 SGHRS, CDR2 YFSETQ. This CDR3 spans 17 amino acids. CDR3 sequence: CASSLGPDRGRFDTIYF. The CDR3 DNA is TGCGCCAGCAGCTTAGGACCGGACAGGGGCCGTTTCGACACCATATATTTT.

This chain joins TRBV6-1 and TRBJ1-5; D call uncertain. The CDR3 loop spans 18 amino acids. With 0 bases removed from V and 2 bases from J, the gap between germline ends came to 17 bases. Germline V gene sequence: CDR1 MNHNS, CDR2 SASEGT. In DNA, the CDR3 is TGTGCCAGCAGTGAAGCCCCTTTGGTGGGGAGGGGCAATCAGCCCCAGCATTTT. Translated: CASSEAPLVGRGNQPQHF.

The genes are TRBV27 and TRBJ2-7; the D gene is possibly TRBD2 (6 bases). V lost 6 bases and J 0 bases, leaving 9 bases between the germline ends. The CDR3 has 13 amino acids. The germline CDR1 and CDR2 sequences are MNHEY and SMNVEV (reference sequence). CDR3 DNA: TGTGCCAGCAGGAGCGGGTACTCCTACGAGCAGTACTTC. Its translation is CASRSGYSYEQYF.

The chain couples TRBV7-8 to TRBJ2-5, with 7 nucleotides matching TRBD2. The ends lost 4 bases at V and 2 bases at J; junction bases unmatched: 13. The germline V gene has CDR1 SGHVS and CDR2 FQNEAQ. CDR3 size: 17 residues. CDR3 coding DNA: TGTGCCAGCAGCTCCGGGAGGTCCCCAAATCGGCAAGAGACCCAGTACTTC. It is translated as CASSSGRSPNRQETQYF.

Written as DNA, the CDR3 is TGCGCCAGCAGCTTACAGGGTACCCACGAGCAGTACTTC. Amino acid sequence: CASSLQGTHEQYF. J is TRBJ2-7 and V is TRBV5-1; TRBD1 is a possible D gene (6 bases). In germline, CDR1 is SGHRS, CDR2 YFSETQ. The CDR3 spans 13 residues. V shed 2 bases and J shed 5 bases, with 11 bases lying between them. Together with reference TRBV5-1 and TRBJ2-7, the CDR3 gives the full variable domain: KAGVTQTPRYLIKTRGQQVTLSCSPISGHRSVSWYQQTPGQGLQFLFEYFSETQRNKGNFPGRFSGRQFSNSRSEMNVSTLELGDSALYLCASSLQGTHEQYFGPGTRLTVT.

CDR3: CASSLYRGPYTF. CDR3 sequence (DNA): TGTGCCAGCAGCTTGTATCGGGGTCCCTACACCTTC. The chain joins TRBV5-6 to TRBJ1-2; no definite D call. This CDR3 has 12 residues. The V end lost 1 base, the J end lost 10 bases, and 11 bases lay between the germline ends. Germline V CDR1 and CDR2: SGHDT, YYEEEE.